The clone carrying this T cell receptor beta chain was observed a handful of times. The target antigen is unknown. In TCRdb, the reads were re-called with MiXCR into one record per CDR3 protein. The profile covers some 400,000 distinct CDR3 sequences, with around 32% appearing a single time and around 15% taken by the ten largest. This entry belongs to a study of T cell repertoires in cytomegalovirus infection. Notes on the study in general: Cumulative frequency of public TCR beta families picked out carriers of CMV plus the relevant HLA. Within the response measured ex vivo, HLA-C-restricted CMV-specific TCR beta clonotypes were dominant.

With 2 bases removed from V and 2 bases from J, the gap between germline ends came to 15 bases. The CDR3 sequence is 16 residues long. Germline V lookup: CDR1 SGHRS, CDR2 YFSETQ. This sequence joins TRBV5-1 and TRBJ2-3; D could derive from TRBD1 or TRBD2 (5 bases each). What was sequenced was PBMCs. This receptor was taken from a human donor in good health (CMV status not recorded). Some clones in this sample may be carry-over from other donors' samples. This chain's CDR3 is CASSLNPPGTTDTQYF. The DNA of the CDR3 is TGCGCCAGCAGCTTAAACCCCCCGGGGACCACAGATACGCAGTATTTT.